One and the same sample provided the 13 T cell receptor beta chains below, sequenced in a study of blood T cells in healthy people across ages. Sample-barcoded 5' priming and a J-beta primer mix drove a second PCR of roughly 7 to 11 cycles. A single record per CDR3 protein comes from TCRdb applying MiXCR to the 5' RACE reads. The table has roughly 730,000 distinct CDR3 sequences, around 50% seen once; the top ten hold roughly 26%. Sequencing used blood. Receptors were obtained from a man in his forties in good health.

CDR3 amino acids: CASSRSSGRGGDTQYF. The DNA for the CDR3 is TGTGCCAGCAGCAGGTCTAGCGGGAGAGGCGGAGATACGCAGTATTTT. V is TRBV7-8 and J is TRBJ2-3; 10 bases match TRBD2. The CDR3 extends over 16 amino acids. V shed 5 bases and J 5 bases; nucleotides not matched to a gene: 10. CDR1 is SGHVS, CDR2 FQNEAQ, per germline.

The chain is built from TRBV4-2 and TRBJ1-1; 9 nucleotides align to TRBD1. The trim removed 1 base at V and 0 bases at J, leaving 12 bases unmatched. Per the germline V gene, CDR1 is LGHNA and CDR2 is YNFKEQ. The CDR3 sequence is 19 residues long. The CDR3 nucleotides read TGTGCCAGCAGCCAAGCGCTCGGACAGGGGCGTGGAATGAACACTGAAGCTTTCTTT. The encoded protein is CASSQALGQGRGMNTEAFF.

This clonotype was found a few times. This sequence joins TRBV20-1 and TRBJ2-5; 12 nucleotides align to TRBD2. CDR3 length equals 15 residues. The J segment lost 11 bases and the V segment lost 5 bases, leaving 15 bases of the junction unmatched. Looked up from germline, CDR1 is DFQATT and CDR2 is SNEGSKA (reference sequence). CDR3 residues: CSAPETSGRGDEQYF. The CDR3 DNA follows: TGCAGTGCTCCTGAGACTAGCGGGAGAGGCGATGAGCAGTACTTC.

The chain recombines TRBV6-2 or TRBV6-3 with TRBJ2-6, with D maybe TRBD2 (6 bases). Trimming cost V 3 bases and J 0 bases, with 9 bases left between them. Germline V CDR1 and CDR2: MNHEY, SVGEGT. This CDR3 spans 16 amino acids. This CDR3 reads CASSYSEGSGANVLTF. The CDR3, as DNA: TGTGCCAGCAGTTATTCGGAGGGCTCTGGGGCCAACGTCCTGACTTTC.

V gene TRBV20-1 combines with J gene TRBJ1-2, with a possible D match to TRBD1 (5 bases). Germline V CDR1 and CDR2: DFQATT, SNEGSKA (reference sequence). The CDR3 has 12 amino acids. The germline V and J ends were trimmed by 6 bases and 3 bases, with 11 bases remaining between them. The DNA of the CDR3 is TGCAGTGCCAGCGCGACAGACTATGGCTACACCTTC. It translates to CSASATDYGYTF.

The chain recombines TRBV18 with TRBJ2-7, with a possible D match to TRBD1 (6 bases). This CDR3 is 14 amino acids long. Germline V lookup: CDR1 KGHSH, CDR2 LQKENI. V lost 4 bases and J lost 8, with 18 bases in between. This CDR3 is CASSQSRDIRKQYF. The DNA for the CDR3 is TGTGCCAGCTCACAGAGCCGGGACATAAGAAAGCAGTACTTC.

This clonotype was counted many times. V usage is TRBV7-2 and J usage is TRBJ2-7, with D tentatively TRBD1 (6 bases). The germline V and J ends were trimmed by 5 bases and 0 bases, with 11 bases remaining between them. This CDR3 spans 14 amino acids. Per germline, CDR1 SGHTA and CDR2 FQGNSA. CDR3 loop: CASSPDRSSYEQYF. The CDR3 DNA reads TGTGCCAGCAGCCCAGACAGGTCCTCCTACGAGCAGTACTTC.

The chain uses TRBV20-1 and TRBJ2-5; perhaps TRBD2 as D (5 bases). CDR3 length: 12 residues. Germline CDR1 is DFQATT and CDR2 is SNEGSKA (reference sequence). Deletions cut 1 base from V and 5 bases from J, with 8 bases between. CDR3 sequence: CSARVRVETQYF. CDR3 in DNA: TGCAGTGCTAGAGTGCGGGTGGAGACCCAGTACTTC.

Worth noting for this clonotype: A junction end diverges from the germline sequence, so it may reflect a read error. This chain uses TRBV9 with TRBJ1-5, with D possibly TRBD1 on 6 matching bases. The CDR3 has 15 residues. Germline assignment: CDR1 SGDLS and CDR2 YYNGEE. As DNA, the CDR3 is TGTGCCTGCAGCTATAGTGACAGGTGGGATCAGCCCCAGCATTTT. This translates into CACSYSDRWDQPQHF.

The gene calls are TRBV6-2 or TRBV6-3 and TRBJ2-1, with 7 bases identical to TRBD1. The CDR3 spans 13 residues. Per the germline V gene, CDR1 is MNHEY and CDR2 is SVGEGT. J lost 8 bases, V lost 6 bases, and 7 bases had no gene match. CDR3 residues: CASRRQGLDEQFF. The CDR3 region has the DNA TGTGCCAGCAGGCGACAGGGTCTTGATGAGCAGTTCTTC.

This chain connects TRBV20-1 to TRBJ2-4; the D is unclear. The germline V and J ends were trimmed by 6 bases and 1 base, with 16 bases remaining between them. The germline gives CDR1 DFQATT, CDR2 SNEGSKA (reference sequence). The CDR3 covers 15 residues. The CDR3 DNA reads as TGCAGTGCGGCACCGGACGAGCTGGCCAAAAACATTCAGTACTTC. Protein: CSAAPDELAKNIQYF.

The V gene is TRBV11-3, the J gene TRBJ2-1; TRBD2 is a possible D gene (6 bases). Judging by the DNA end, TRBJ2-7 fits better; the J call may be wrong. The CDR3 is 16 residues long. Germline assignment: CDR1 SGHNT and CDR2 YENEEA. This CDR3 is CASSREEGPSYNEQYF. The CDR3 DNA follows: TGTGCCAGCAGCCGAGAGGAGGGGCCCTCCTACAATGAGCAGTACTTC.

The CDR3 loop reads CATEGDNEQFF. The CDR3, as DNA: TGTGCCACCGAGGGGGACAATGAGCAGTTCTTC. The chain has TRBV6-2 or TRBV6-3 and TRBJ2-1, with D perhaps TRBD1 (6 bases). The CDR3 runs 11 residues. V was pared by 10 bases and J by 5 bases, with 9 bases between. Per germline, CDR1 MNHEY and CDR2 SVGEGT.